This TCR beta chain is drawn from a study of identical twins. TCRdb passed the 5' RACE reads through MiXCR, listing each CDR3 protein once. The sample has about 210,000 distinct CDR3 sequences; roughly 10% are singletons. Whole-study results and caveats: There was more out-of-frame TCR alpha sharing in monozygotic twins than models estimated. The abundant beta clonotypes from cord blood had fewer insertions, and memory repertoires had none of this. Alpha sequences out of frame and shared by twins had excess low generation probability.

A remark on this clonotype: Its antigen is as yet unknown.

The CDR3 length is 14 residues. Germline V gives CDR1 SGHNT, CDR2 YENEEA. With 3 bases clipped from V and 3 bases from J, the junction kept 2 bases outside the gene matches. The sample comprised memory (CD45RO+) T cells sorted from blood. This TCR was recovered from a woman aged 18-35 years in good health. The chain recombines TRBV11-3 with TRBJ2-3; the match to TRBD2 covers 8 bases. CDR3 amino acids: CASSFGGATDTQYF. The CDR3 nucleotides are TGTGCCAGCAGCTTCGGGGGGGCAACAGATACGCAGTATTTT.